Each of the 26 T cell receptor beta chains below was sequenced from the same sample in a study of T cell responses to AZD1222 COVID-19 vaccine. The method was immunoSEQ multiplex PCR; TCRdb's version includes in-frame clones alone and lacks a portion of them. This sample yields fewer than 140,000 clones, of which 90% are seen a single time; approximately 4.7% belongs to the top ten. The sample consisted of peripheral blood, taken on day 0 of AZD1222 vaccination. These receptor sequences come from an adult in good health.

The J gene is TRBJ1-5, the V gene TRBV4-2; weak D call: TRBD1 (5 bases). Germline V gene sequence: CDR1 LGHNA, CDR2 YNFKEQ. The germline V and J ends were trimmed by 1 base and 7 bases, with 20 bases remaining between them. The CDR3 totals 17 residues. The CDR3 loop reads CASSQVATDLAGQPQHF. The DNA for the CDR3 is TGTGCCAGCAGCCAAGTGGCGACAGATCTCGCGGGGCAGCCCCAGCATTTT.

The chain uses TRBV11-1 and TRBJ1-1, with a weak D call TRBD1 (6 bases). V lost 5 bases and J 1 base, leaving 17 bases between the germline ends. This CDR3 region has 16 residues. CDR1 SGHAT and CDR2 FQDESV come from the germline V gene (reference sequence). The CDR3 DNA follows: TGTGCCAGCAGCGGTCGAGGGCTGGGACAGAACACTGAAGCTTTCTTT. Translating gives CASSGRGLGQNTEAFF. The whole variable domain, remainder taken from reference TRBV11-1 and TRBJ1-1, is EAEVAQSPRYKITEKSQAVAFWCDPISGHATLYWYRQILGQGPELLVQFQDESVVDDSQLPKDRFSAERLKGVDSTLKIQPAELGDSAMYLCASSGRGLGQNTEAFFGQGTRLTVV.

The J gene is TRBJ1-6, the V gene TRBV7-2; maybe TRBD1 (6 bases). The V end lost 1 base, the J end lost 7 bases, and 8 bases lay between the germline ends. The CDR3 runs 14 residues. Germline CDR1 reads SGHTA; CDR2 reads FQGNSA. Here the CDR3 DNA reads TGTGCCAGCAGCTTAGGGGGGCGAAATTCACCCCTCCACTTT. It yields the protein CASSLGGRNSPLHF.

This chain's CDR3 is CSVGGTSHQPQHF. In nucleotides, the CDR3 is TGCAGCGTTGGTGGGACGTCTCATCAGCCCCAGCATTTT. V and J are TRBV29-1 and TRBJ1-5, with a weak D call TRBD1 (5 bases). The V and J ends lost 4 bases and 5 bases respectively, with 12 bases between them. Germline V gene lookup returns CDR1 SQVTM and CDR2 ANQGSEA. This CDR3 comprises 13 residues. Based on the CDR3 plus reference TRBV29-1 and TRBJ1-5, the full variable domain is SAVISQKPSRDICQRGTSLTIQCQVDSQVTMMFWYRQQPGQSLTLIATANQGSEATYESGFVIDKFPISRPNLTFSTLTVSNMSPEDSSIYLCSVGGTSHQPQHFGDGTRLSIL.

The chain employs TRBV6-5 and TRBJ1-2; tentatively, D is TRBD1 (5 bases). V shed 5 bases and J shed 3 bases, with 10 bases lying between them. Germline loops: CDR1 MNHEY, CDR2 SVGAGI. The CDR3 has 13 residues. DNA of the CDR3: TGTGCCAGCAGTCGGACATCCTACTATGGCTACACCTTC. Amino acid sequence: CASSRTSYYGYTF.

The CDR3 reads CASGALALDGYTF. The CDR3, as DNA: TGTGCCAGCGGGGCCCTCGCGTTGGATGGCTACACCTTC. The J gene is TRBJ1-2, the V gene TRBV6-6; D may be TRBD1 (5 bases). CDR1 MNHNY and CDR2 SVGAGI come from the germline V gene (reference sequence). There are 13 residues in the CDR3. V dropped 8 bases and J dropped 6 bases, with 16 bases sitting between them.

This clone was detected once. The V gene is TRBV19, the J gene TRBJ1-5; 12 bases map to TRBD1. Germline V CDR1 and CDR2: LNHDA, SQIVND (reference sequence). Trimming cost V 6 bases and J 9 bases; bases outside gene matches: 6. The CDR3 is 14 amino acids. The CDR3 nucleotides read TGTGCCAGTAGAACCGGGACAGGGGGCCTGCCCCAGCATTTT. Translated, it gives CASRTGTGGLPQHF.

This clone was observed a handful of times. The gene calls are TRBV24-1 and TRBJ1-5; D not certain. The germline V and J ends were trimmed by 0 bases and 6 bases, with 8 bases remaining between them. The CDR3 is 14 amino acids. Germline V lookup: CDR1 KGHDR, CDR2 SFDVKD. The CDR3 DNA is TGTGCCACCAGTGATTTGCGGGAAGGTCAGCCCCAGCATTTT. The encoded protein is CATSDLREGQPQHF.

This chain links TRBV7-9 with TRBJ2-2; 12 bases map to TRBD2. The V and J ends lost 6 bases and 4 bases, in that order; junction bases with no gene match: 6. This CDR3 spans 16 amino acids. Germline V gives CDR1 SEHNR, CDR2 FQNEAQ (reference sequence). As DNA, the CDR3 is TGTGCCAGCAGTTACCCGGGACTAGCGGGCACCGGGGAGCTGTTTTTT. Translation gives CASSYPGLAGTGELFF.

The J gene is TRBJ2-1, the V gene TRBV7-2, with TRBD2 identical over 10 bases. V lost 5 bases to trimming and J lost 5 bases; unmatched junction nucleotides: 3. CDR1 and CDR2 (germline): SGHTA, FQGNSA. CDR3 length: 14 amino acids. The CDR3 loop is CASSVGTSDNEQFF. The CDR3 DNA follows: TGTGCCAGCAGCGTCGGGACTAGCGACAATGAGCAGTTCTTC.

This chain connects TRBV7-9 to TRBJ2-6, with TRBD2 as a possible D gene (5 bases). The germline CDR1 and CDR2 sequences are SEHNR and FQNEAQ (reference sequence). Trimming pared 7 bases from V and 0 bases from J, leaving 13 bases between. This CDR3 has 16 amino acids. DNA for the CDR3: TGTGCCAGCACGCCTTCGGGGAGCTCTGGGGCCAACGTCCTGACTTTC. It is translated as CASTPSGSSGANVLTF.

This rearrangement joins TRBV19 to TRBJ1-3; possibly TRBD1 for D (6 bases). The germline V gene has CDR1 LNHDA and CDR2 SQIVND (reference sequence). V was shortened by 5 bases and J by 2 bases, with 16 bases between the two germline ends. The CDR3 is made up of 16 amino acids. CDR3 loop: CASSLRVGDTGNTIYF. In DNA, the CDR3 is TGTGCCAGTAGTCTGCGGGTTGGGGACACTGGAAACACCATATATTTT.

V and J are TRBV5-6 and TRBJ1-6; tentative D call: TRBD1 (6 bases). Germline CDR1 reads SGHDT; CDR2 reads YYEEEE. This CDR3 is built from 14 residues. Trimming removed 0 bases at V and 7 bases at J, with 8 bases between. CDR3 protein: CASSLGQENSPLHF. The CDR3 DNA reads as TGTGCCAGCAGCTTGGGACAGGAAAATTCACCCCTCCACTTT.

The V gene is TRBV30, the J gene TRBJ1-1; 9 nucleotides match TRBD1. Unmatched junction bases numbered 7, after V lost 0 bases and J lost 5 bases. The CDR3 runs to 15 residues. Germline lookup yields CDR1 GTSNPN and CDR2 SVGIG (reference sequence). Here the CDR3 reads CAWSVRDRGGTEAFF. Here the CDR3 DNA reads TGTGCCTGGAGTGTACGTGACAGGGGGGGTACTGAAGCTTTCTTT.

The chain employs TRBV7-3 and TRBJ1-1, with 10 bases fitting TRBD1. The CDR3 is 13 amino acids. Looked up from germline, CDR1 is SGHTA and CDR2 is FQGTGA. Trimming removed 5 bases from V and 5 bases from J; junction bases left unmatched: 2. The CDR3 region is CASSLDRGTEAFF. Here the CDR3 DNA reads TGTGCCAGCAGCCTGGACAGGGGGACTGAAGCTTTCTTT. Full variable domain (outside the CDR3, taken from reference TRBV7-3 and TRBJ1-1): GAGVSQTPSNKVTEKGKYVELRCDPISGHTALYWYRQSLGQGPEFLIYFQGTGAADDSGLPNDRFFAVRPEGSVSTLKIQRTERGDSAVYLCASSLDRGTEAFFGQGTRLTVV.

This chain joins TRBV7-2 and TRBJ1-2; 8 bases match TRBD1. Per germline, CDR1 SGHTA and CDR2 FQGNSA. This CDR3 has 15 amino acids. Trimming took 5 bases from V and 4 from J; bases not matched to a gene: 9. CDR3 DNA: TGTGCCAGCAGCGCAGGACAGGGTAGCTTCTATGGCTACACCTTC. Its protein is CASSAGQGSFYGYTF. The entire variable domain, with the rest obtained from reference TRBV7-2 and TRBJ1-2, is as follows: GAGVSQSPSNKVTEKGKDVELRCDPISGHTALYWYRQSLGQGLEFLIYFQGNSAPDKSGLPSDRFSAERTGGSVSTLTIQRTQQEDSAVYLCASSAGQGSFYGYTFGSGTRLTVV.

The chain carries TRBV5-3 and TRBJ2-1; D gene ambiguous. TRBV5-3 is designated an ORF whose function remains uncertain. The CDR3 consists of 13 residues. The V and J ends lost 0 bases and 7 bases respectively, with 8 bases between them. CDR3 sequence (DNA): TGTGCCAGAAGCTTGGGACCGCCAAATGAGCAGTTCTTC. It translates to CARSLGPPNEQFF.

The chain employs TRBV5-8 and TRBJ2-7; TRBD1 matches 8 bases. This CDR3 is 11 amino acids long. The J segment lost 11 bases and the V segment lost 4 bases, leaving 5 bases of the junction unmatched. Germline V gene lookup returns CDR1 SGHTS and CDR2 YDEGEE. The CDR3 DNA follows: TGTGCCAGCAGCATTCGACAGGGGAAGTACTTC. Translated, it gives CASSIRQGKYF.

The CDR3 region is CASSQVSSNQPQHF. In nucleotides, the CDR3 is TGTGCCAGTAGCCAAGTATCTAGCAATCAGCCCCAGCATTTT. J is TRBJ1-5 and V is TRBV19; D is unresolved. V lost 6 bases and J lost 0, with 9 bases in between. Germline V gene lookup returns CDR1 LNHDA and CDR2 SQIVND (reference sequence). CDR3 size: 14 residues.

This chain connects TRBV30 to TRBJ1-5, with D tentatively TRBD1 (6 bases). The CDR3 sequence is 14 residues long. Trimming took off 3 bases at V and 1 base at J, with 10 bases between the two ends. CDR1 is GTSNPN, CDR2 SVGIG, per germline (reference sequence). CDR3 sequence reads: CAWRTQGSNQPQHF. CDR3 in DNA: TGTGCCTGGAGGACTCAGGGGAGCAATCAGCCCCAGCATTTT.

The chain is built from TRBV28 and TRBJ2-7; tentatively, D is TRBD2 (6 bases). Trimming took 5 bases from V and 4 from J, leaving 15 bases between them. Germline assignment: CDR1 MDHEN and CDR2 SYDVKM. The CDR3 is 14 amino acids. The DNA for the CDR3 is TGTGCCAGCAGTCCCTACGGGAGCGGTTACGAGCAGTACTTC. Its translation is CASSPYGSGYEQYF.

V gene TRBV5-1 combines with J gene TRBJ2-7; D is uncertain. The CDR3 runs to 13 residues. V lost 5 bases, J lost 2 bases, and 11 bases lay in between. CDR1 and CDR2 from the germline V gene are SGHRS and YFSETQ. The CDR3: CASSRTYTYEQYF. CDR3 DNA: TGCGCCAGCAGTAGGACCTACACCTACGAGCAGTACTTC.

The genes are TRBV6-5 and TRBJ1-1; TRBD1 aligns across 8 bases. The J segment lost 6 bases and the V segment lost 2 bases, leaving 5 bases of the junction unmatched. Germline values: CDR1 MNHEY, CDR2 SVGAGI. The CDR3 runs to 14 residues. CDR3 bases: TGTGCCAGCAGTTACGGCAGGGGGCGGGCTGAAGCTTTCTTT. This codes for CASSYGRGRAEAFF.

V and J are TRBV5-1 and TRBJ2-2; D may be TRBD1 (5 bases). CDR1 SGHRS and CDR2 YFSETQ come from the germline V gene. The CDR3 loop spans 15 amino acids. Between the trimmed V and J ends, which lost 0 bases and 2 bases, there was a span of 8 bases. The CDR3 region has the DNA TGCGCCAGCAGCTTGGGACAGACAAACACCGGGGAGCTGTTTTTT. Translated: CASSLGQTNTGELFF.

The chain employs TRBV20-1 and TRBJ2-7; 9 nucleotides align to TRBD1. Germline V CDR1 and CDR2: DFQATT, SNEGSKA (reference sequence). V shed 6 bases and J 7 bases; nucleotides not matched to a gene: 4. This CDR3 comprises 11 residues. In DNA form, the CDR3 reads TGCAGTGCCGCACAGGGGGCGGAGCAGTACTTC. Protein sequence: CSAAQGAEQYF.

This clone has just a few counts. The chain is built from TRBV28 and TRBJ2-7; 8 positions agree with TRBD2. The CDR3 covers 14 residues. CDR1 MDHEN and CDR2 SYDVKM come from the germline V gene. V was clipped by 6 bases and J by 2 bases; unmatched bases: 6. CDR3 DNA: TGTGCCAGCAGAGGCGGGAGGTGGGCCTACGAGCAGTACTTC. Translation: CASRGGRWAYEQYF.